The following is a T cell receptor (beta chain) sequence with its context. These data belong to a study of blood T cell repertoires in COVID-19. On the study more broadly: T cells, B-cell-depleted T cells, or PBMCs supplied cDNA or gDNA.

The germline V gene encodes CDR1 SGHDT and CDR2 YYEEEE. The CDR3 contains 14 residues. Trimming cost V 3 bases and J 9 bases; bases outside gene matches: 7. Only in-frame clones appear in the TCRdb table, and some are missing; sequencing was by immunoSEQ multiplex PCR. The profile shows 85,000 to 130,000 clones, around 83% of them singletons. Input material: peripheral blood. The J gene is TRBJ2-1, the V gene TRBV5-6; 9 bases agree with TRBD1. The origin of this receptor is a woman aged 80 or over with active or convalescent COVID-19. This CDR3 is CASSSDRGVGEQFF. The DNA of the CDR3 is TGTGCCAGCAGCTCGGACAGGGGAGTCGGTGAGCAGTTCTTC. The variable domain in full, with the rest retrieved from reference TRBV5-6 and TRBJ2-1, is DAGVTQSPTHLIKTRGQQVTLRCSPKSGHDTVSWYQQALGQGPQFIFQYYEEEERQRGNFPDRFSGHQFPNYSSELNVNALLLGDSALYLCASSSDRGVGEQFFGPGTRLTVL.